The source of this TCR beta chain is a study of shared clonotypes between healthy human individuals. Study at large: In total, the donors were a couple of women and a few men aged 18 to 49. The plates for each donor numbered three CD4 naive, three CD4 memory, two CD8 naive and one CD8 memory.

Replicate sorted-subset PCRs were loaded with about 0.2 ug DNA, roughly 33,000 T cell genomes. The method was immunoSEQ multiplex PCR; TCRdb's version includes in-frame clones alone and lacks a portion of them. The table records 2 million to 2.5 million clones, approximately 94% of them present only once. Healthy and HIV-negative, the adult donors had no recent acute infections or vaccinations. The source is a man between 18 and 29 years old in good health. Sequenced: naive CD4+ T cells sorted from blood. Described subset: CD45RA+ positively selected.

CDR3 in amino acids: CASSQSDTSNQPQHF. DNA for the CDR3: TGCGCCAGCAGCCAATCGGACACAAGCAATCAGCCCCAGCATTTT. The chain employs TRBV4-3 and TRBJ1-5; D is perhaps TRBD1 (5 bases). V dropped 2 bases and J dropped 1 base, with 9 bases sitting between them. The CDR3 totals 15 residues. Germline assignment: CDR1 LGHNA and CDR2 YSLEER.